The next 16 T cell receptor beta chains were all read from a single sample in a study of T cell responses to AZD1222 COVID-19 vaccine. Libraries were prepared by immunoSEQ multiplex PCR; TCRdb keeps only in-frame clonotypes and omits some of them. This table has 160,000 or so clones, around nine tenths appearing once. This sample comprised peripheral blood, obtained on day 0 of AZD1222 vaccination. These receptors all stem from an adult in good health.

The chain couples TRBV6-5 to TRBJ2-1, with D possibly matching TRBD2 (6 bases). The V end was cut by 6 bases, the J end by 4 bases, with 16 bases between. The CDR3 is made up of 15 amino acids. Germline loops: CDR1 MNHEY, CDR2 SVGAGI. CDR3 sequence (DNA): TGTGCCAGCAGGCCTAGTAGCGGAGGTTACAATGAGCAGTTCTTC. Translated, it gives CASRPSSGGYNEQFF.

The chain combines TRBV15 with TRBJ2-1; 14 bases fit TRBD2. The CDR3 runs 18 residues. Looked up from germline, CDR1 is LNHNV and CDR2 is YYDKDF (reference sequence). V trimming: 4 bases; J trimming: 7 bases; junction bases outside the gene matches: 12. In DNA, the CDR3 is TGTGCCACCAGCACCCTACCCGGGACTAGCGGGAGTTTAAATGAGCAGTTCTTC. Protein product: CATSTLPGTSGSLNEQFF.

The chain joins TRBV28 to TRBJ2-7; D remains unclear. This CDR3 is 15 amino acids long. Trimming took 6 bases from V and 4 from J, leaving 19 bases between them. Germline loops: CDR1 MDHEN, CDR2 SYDVKM. CDR3 loop: CASSPPPATVYEQYF. Here the CDR3 DNA reads TGTGCCAGCAGCCCTCCCCCGGCAACCGTTTACGAGCAGTACTTC.

The chain recombines TRBV7-2 with TRBJ2-1; TRBD2 agrees at 7 bases. The CDR3 is made up of 16 amino acids. Germline-derived CDR1 and CDR2 are SGHTA and FQGNSA. V lost 5 bases to trimming and J lost 1 base; unmatched junction nucleotides: 8. The CDR3 protein is CASSVGLAVSYNEQFF. CDR3 sequence (DNA): TGTGCCAGCAGCGTAGGGCTAGCGGTATCCTACAATGAGCAGTTCTTC.

The chain has TRBV6-5 and TRBJ2-1; D gene unclear. The CDR3 loop spans 14 amino acids. Germline assignment: CDR1 MNHEY and CDR2 SVGAGI. V was pared by 4 bases and J by 1 base, with 8 bases between. CDR3 in DNA: TGTGCCAGCAGTTCTAGTGGGTCCTACAATGAGCAGTTCTTC. Its protein is CASSSSGSYNEQFF.

This clone was seen only once. The gene calls are TRBV18 and TRBJ1-1, with no clear D. The CDR3 loop spans 12 amino acids. Trimming took 6 bases from V and 7 from J, leaving 12 bases between them. Germline lookup yields CDR1 KGHSH and CDR2 LQKENI. CDR3 region: CASSDERLEAFF. CDR3 DNA: TGTGCCAGCTCGGACGAGCGGCTTGAAGCTTTCTTT.

This clone was seen once. The chain carries TRBV24-1 and TRBJ2-1, with TRBD2 matching over 10 bases. The CDR3 is 17 residues long. Germline V lookup: CDR1 KGHDR, CDR2 SFDVKD. V lost 4 bases and J lost 7; bases outside the gene matches: 12. CDR3 region: CATSDITTLAGVNEQFF. The CDR3 DNA reads as TGTGCCACCAGTGACATAACAACGCTAGCGGGAGTGAATGAGCAGTTCTTC.

This chain links TRBV2 with TRBJ2-7; D is unclear. The CDR3 extends over 10 amino acids. Germline CDR1 and CDR2: SNHLY and FYNNEI. Deletions cut 8 bases from V and 6 bases from J, with 8 bases between. Here the CDR3 reads CASVDVEQYF. The CDR3 region has the DNA TGTGCCAGCGTCGATGTCGAGCAGTACTTC.

The rearrangement links TRBV2 to TRBJ2-7; no reliable D call. This CDR3 spans 13 amino acids. V was shortened by 6 bases and J by 7 bases, with 16 bases between the two germline ends. Germline loops: CDR1 SNHLY, CDR2 FYNNEI. The CDR3 spells CASRPRTGTEQYF. In DNA, the CDR3 is TGTGCCAGCAGACCTAGGACGGGCACGGAGCAGTACTTC. The full variable domain, in which reference TRBV2 and TRBJ2-7 provide the parts outside the CDR3, is EPEVTQTPSHQVTQMGQEVILRCVPISNHLYFYWYRQILGQKVEFLVSFYNNEISEKSEIFDDQFSVERPDGSNFTLKIRSTKLEDSAMYFCASRPRTGTEQYFGPGTRLTVT.

V usage is TRBV6-5 and J usage is TRBJ1-1; no definite D call. V was clipped by 4 bases and J by 0 bases, with 6 bases between them. The CDR3 sequence is 13 residues long. CDR1 is MNHEY, CDR2 SVGAGI, per germline. The chain's CDR3 is CASSFLMNTEAFF. As DNA, the CDR3 is TGTGCCAGCAGTTTCCTAATGAACACTGAAGCTTTCTTT.

The chain is built from TRBV11-2 and TRBJ2-7; tentative D call: TRBD2 (6 bases). This CDR3 is built from 14 residues. Looked up from germline, CDR1 is SGHAT and CDR2 is FQNNGV. Trimming left V 0 bases short and J 2 bases short, with 8 bases between. This chain's CDR3 is CASSLDRLAYEQYF. The DNA of the CDR3 is TGTGCCAGCAGCTTAGATCGACTAGCCTACGAGCAGTACTTC.

The chain has TRBV5-1 and TRBJ2-5, with TRBD2 matching 11 bases. Germline lookup yields CDR1 SGHRS and CDR2 YFSETQ. This CDR3 is built from 16 residues. J was trimmed by 4 bases and V by 4 bases; bases with no gene match: 9. CDR3: CASSPTFGLAGETQYF. The CDR3 bases are TGCGCCAGCAGCCCAACCTTCGGACTAGCGGGAGAGACCCAGTACTTC.

The chain carries TRBV7-9 and TRBJ2-3; D gene ambiguous. The CDR3 sequence is 14 residues long. Per germline, CDR1 SEHNR and CDR2 FQNEAQ (reference sequence). V shed 1 base and J shed 2 bases, with 7 bases lying between them. The CDR3 reads CASSLDPSTDTQYF. Written as DNA, the CDR3 is TGTGCCAGCAGCTTAGACCCTTCCACAGATACGCAGTATTTT. The variable domain in full, completed from reference TRBV7-9 and TRBJ2-3, reads DTGVSQNPRHKITKRGQNVTFRCDPISEHNRLYWYRQTLGQGPEFLTYFQNEAQLEKSRLLSDRFSAERPKGSFSTLEIQRTEQGDSAMYLCASSLDPSTDTQYFGPGTRLTVL.

The gene calls are TRBV12-3 or TRBV12-4 and TRBJ2-7, with no clear D. V lost 1 base and J lost 6, with 7 bases in between. This CDR3 has 12 residues. The CDR3 nucleotides read TGTGCCAGCAGTTTAGATAGTTTCGAGCAGTACTTC. Amino acid sequence: CASSLDSFEQYF.

The chain is built from TRBV4-1 and TRBJ2-2, with a weak D call TRBD1 (5 bases). Trimming removed 3 bases at V and 6 bases at J, with 11 bases between. Germline V gives CDR1 MGHRA, CDR2 YSYEKL. The CDR3 is 14 residues long. This CDR3 reads CASSQSGLAGELFF. In nucleotides, the CDR3 is TGCGCCAGCAGCCAGTCAGGGTTAGCCGGGGAGCTGTTTTTT.

V is TRBV21-1 and J is TRBJ1-4; TRBD1 was called by the table and not checked on the DNA. TRBV21-1 corresponds to a pseudogene. This CDR3 has 13 amino acids. The CDR3 loop reads CASSPGHDEKLFF. The CDR3 region has the DNA TGTGCCAGCAGCCCGGGACATGATGAAAAACTGTTTTTT.